This T cell receptor beta chain emerged from a study of regulatory T cells in long-lasting Graves disease. Study-wide background: Patients with persistent Graves' disease had over 5 years of antithyroid drugs and persistent TSH receptor antibodies.

The time point: persistent/refractory GD, antithyroid drugs over 5 years with positive TRAb. The TCR library was made from RNA extracted from PBMCs. Construction of TCR beta libraries relied on iRepertoire HTBI primers and on Arm-PCR targeting CDR3 regions. Each CDR3 protein gets one entry after TCRdb re-called the multiplex PCR reads with MiXCR. The sample has around 340,000 distinct CDR3 sequences, 15% to 20% seen once. This CDR3 is built from 13 residues. The V end was cut by 0 bases, the J end by 7 bases, with 10 bases between. Germline V CDR1 and CDR2: SGHNT, YYREEE (reference sequence). V is TRBV5-4 and J is TRBJ1-2; a weak D match, TRBD1 (6 bases). This clonotype was sampled from a female donor with Graves disease. The sample was peripheral blood mononuclear cells (PBMCs), taken when the disease was refractory, from a patient treated with antithyroid drugs. The DNA of the CDR3 is TGTGCCAGCAGCTTGGAAGGGGGAAGTGGCTACACCTTC. This codes for CASSLEGGSGYTF.